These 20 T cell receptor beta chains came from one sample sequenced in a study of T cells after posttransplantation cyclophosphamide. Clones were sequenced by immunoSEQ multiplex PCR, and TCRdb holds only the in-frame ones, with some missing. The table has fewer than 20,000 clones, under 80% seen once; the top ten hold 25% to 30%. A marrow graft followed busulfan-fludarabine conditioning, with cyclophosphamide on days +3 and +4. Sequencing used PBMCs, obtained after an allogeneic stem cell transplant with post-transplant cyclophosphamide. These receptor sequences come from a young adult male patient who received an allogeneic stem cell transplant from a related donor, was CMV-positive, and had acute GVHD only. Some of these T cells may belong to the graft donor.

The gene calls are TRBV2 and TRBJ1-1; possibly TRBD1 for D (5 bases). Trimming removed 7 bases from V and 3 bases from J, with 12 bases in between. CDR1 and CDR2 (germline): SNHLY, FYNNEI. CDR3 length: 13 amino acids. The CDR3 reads CASNKGLDTEAFF. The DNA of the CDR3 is TGTGCCAGCAATAAGGGGCTGGACACTGAAGCTTTCTTT.

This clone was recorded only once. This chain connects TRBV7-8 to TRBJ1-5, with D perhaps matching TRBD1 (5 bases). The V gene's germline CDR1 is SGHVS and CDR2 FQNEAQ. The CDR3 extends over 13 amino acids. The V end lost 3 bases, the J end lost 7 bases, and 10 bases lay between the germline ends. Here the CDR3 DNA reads TGTGCCAGCAGCTTTGAAAGGGGCCAGCCCCAGCATTTT. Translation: CASSFERGQPQHF.

The CDR3 coding sequence is TGTGCCAGCAGCGGGTCAGGGCTCACCGGGGAGCTGTTTTTT. Its translation is CASSGSGLTGELFF. The rearrangement links TRBV7-9 to TRBJ2-2; maybe TRBD1 (5 bases). The CDR3 extends over 14 amino acids. V lost 5 bases to trimming and J lost 4 bases, with 11 bases between them. The V gene's germline CDR1 is SEHNR and CDR2 FQNEAQ (reference sequence). Using reference TRBV7-9 and TRBJ2-2 for the parts outside the CDR3, the full variable domain is DTGVSQNPRHKITKRGQNVTFRCDPISEHNRLYWYRQTLGQGPEFLTYFQNEAQLEKSRLLSDRFSAERPKGSFSTLEIQRTEQGDSAMYLCASSGSGLTGELFFGEGSRLTVL.

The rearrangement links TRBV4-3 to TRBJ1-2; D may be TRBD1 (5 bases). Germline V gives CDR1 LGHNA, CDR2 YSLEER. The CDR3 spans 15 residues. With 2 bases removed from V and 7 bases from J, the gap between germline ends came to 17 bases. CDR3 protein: CASSQTGTAGGGYTF. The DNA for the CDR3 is TGCGCCAGCAGCCAAACGGGGACGGCCGGGGGTGGCTACACCTTC.

The CDR3 loop is CAIGAANYGYTF. Written as DNA, the CDR3 is TGTGCCATCGGGGCCGCTAACTATGGCTACACCTTC. This rearrangement joins TRBV10-3 to TRBJ1-2; tentatively, D is TRBD1 (5 bases). The CDR3 is 12 residues long. CDR1 and CDR2 from the germline V gene are ENHRY and SYGVKD. Trimming cost V 8 bases and J 0 bases, with 7 bases left between them.

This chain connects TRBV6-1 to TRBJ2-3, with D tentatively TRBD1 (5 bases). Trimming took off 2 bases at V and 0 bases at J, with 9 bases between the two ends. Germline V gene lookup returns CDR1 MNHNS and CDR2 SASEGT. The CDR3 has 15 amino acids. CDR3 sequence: CASSEQGTSTDTQYF. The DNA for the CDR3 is TGTGCCAGCAGTGAACAGGGAACTAGCACAGATACGCAGTATTTT.

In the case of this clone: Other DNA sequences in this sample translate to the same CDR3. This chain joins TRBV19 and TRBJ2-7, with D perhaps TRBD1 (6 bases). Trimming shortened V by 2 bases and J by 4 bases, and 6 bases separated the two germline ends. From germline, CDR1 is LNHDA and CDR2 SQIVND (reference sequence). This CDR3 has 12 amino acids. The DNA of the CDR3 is TGTGCCAGTAGTATACAGGGGTACGAGCAGTACTTC. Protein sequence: CASSIQGYEQYF.

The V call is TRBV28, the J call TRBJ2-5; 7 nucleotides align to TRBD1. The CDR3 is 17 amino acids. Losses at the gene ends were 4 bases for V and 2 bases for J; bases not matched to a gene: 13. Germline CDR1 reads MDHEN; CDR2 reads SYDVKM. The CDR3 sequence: CASSSFGTEKYQETQYF. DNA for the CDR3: TGTGCCAGCAGTTCTTTCGGGACAGAAAAATATCAAGAGACCCAGTACTTC. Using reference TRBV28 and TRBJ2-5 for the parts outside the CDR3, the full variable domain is DVKVTQSSRYLVKRTGEKVFLECVQDMDHENMFWYRQDPGLGLRLIYFSYDVKMKEKGDIPEGYSVSREKKERFSLILESASTNQTSMYLCASSSFGTEKYQETQYFGPGTRLLVL.

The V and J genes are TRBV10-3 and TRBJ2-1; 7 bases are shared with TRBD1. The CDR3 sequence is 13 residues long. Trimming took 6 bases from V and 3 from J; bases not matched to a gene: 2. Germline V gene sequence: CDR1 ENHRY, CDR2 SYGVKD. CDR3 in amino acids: CAIRQGYYNEQFF. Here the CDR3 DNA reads TGTGCCATCAGACAGGGGTACTACAATGAGCAGTTCTTC.

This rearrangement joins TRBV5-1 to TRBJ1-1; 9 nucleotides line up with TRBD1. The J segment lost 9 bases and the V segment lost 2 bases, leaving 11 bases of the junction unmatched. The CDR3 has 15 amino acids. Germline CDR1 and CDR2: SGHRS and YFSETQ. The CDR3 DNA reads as TGCGCCAGCAGCTTATCCCCGGGACAGGGAGTTCAAGCTTTCTTT. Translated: CASSLSPGQGVQAFF.

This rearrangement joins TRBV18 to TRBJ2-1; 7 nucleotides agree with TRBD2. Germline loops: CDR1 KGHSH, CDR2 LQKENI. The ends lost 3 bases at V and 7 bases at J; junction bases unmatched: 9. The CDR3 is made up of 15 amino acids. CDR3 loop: CASSPPMGGDNEQFF. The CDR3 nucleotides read TGTGCCAGCTCACCCCCTATGGGGGGGGATAATGAGCAGTTCTTC.

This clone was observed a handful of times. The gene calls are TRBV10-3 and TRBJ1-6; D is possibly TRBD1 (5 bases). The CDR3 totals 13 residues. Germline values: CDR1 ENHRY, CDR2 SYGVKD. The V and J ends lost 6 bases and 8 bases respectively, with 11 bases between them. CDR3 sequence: CAIRRQFDSPLHF. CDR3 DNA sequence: TGTGCCATCAGGAGACAGTTCGATTCACCCCTCCACTTT.

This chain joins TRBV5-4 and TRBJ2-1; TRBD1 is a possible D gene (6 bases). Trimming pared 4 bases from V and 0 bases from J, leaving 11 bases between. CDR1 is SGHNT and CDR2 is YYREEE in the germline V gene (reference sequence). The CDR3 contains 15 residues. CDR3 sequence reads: CASSPTRGSYNEQFF. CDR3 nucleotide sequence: TGTGCCAGCAGCCCTACCAGGGGCTCCTACAATGAGCAGTTCTTC.

The CDR3 reads CASRYTGDTEAFF. The CDR3 DNA reads TGTGCCAGCAGATACACAGGGGACACTGAAGCTTTCTTT. The J gene is TRBJ1-1, the V gene TRBV6-6; the match to TRBD1 covers 7 bases. Germline V gene lookup returns CDR1 MNHNY and CDR2 SVGAGI (reference sequence). The CDR3 sequence is 13 residues long. The V segment lost 6 bases and the J segment 3 bases; nucleotides outside the gene matches: 4.

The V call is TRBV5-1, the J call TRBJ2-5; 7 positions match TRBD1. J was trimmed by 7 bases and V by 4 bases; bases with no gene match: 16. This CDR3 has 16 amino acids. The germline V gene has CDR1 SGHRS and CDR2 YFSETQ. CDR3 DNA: TGCGCCAGCAGCCCCTTTGCCGACAGGGTCCAGGGGACCCAGTACTTC. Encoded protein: CASSPFADRVQGTQYF.

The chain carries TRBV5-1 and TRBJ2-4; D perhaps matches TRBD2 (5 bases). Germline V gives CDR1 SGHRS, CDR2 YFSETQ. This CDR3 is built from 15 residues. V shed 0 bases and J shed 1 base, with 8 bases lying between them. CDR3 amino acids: CASSLGAGAKNIQYF. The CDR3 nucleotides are TGCGCCAGCAGCTTGGGGGCGGGTGCCAAAAACATTCAGTACTTC.

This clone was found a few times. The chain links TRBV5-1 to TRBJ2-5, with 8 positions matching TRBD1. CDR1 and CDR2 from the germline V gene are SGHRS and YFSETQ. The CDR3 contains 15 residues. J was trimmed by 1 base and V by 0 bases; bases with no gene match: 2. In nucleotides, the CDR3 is TGCGCCAGCAGCTTGGGGGGACAGGTCCAAGAGACCCAGTACTTC. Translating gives CASSLGGQVQETQYF.

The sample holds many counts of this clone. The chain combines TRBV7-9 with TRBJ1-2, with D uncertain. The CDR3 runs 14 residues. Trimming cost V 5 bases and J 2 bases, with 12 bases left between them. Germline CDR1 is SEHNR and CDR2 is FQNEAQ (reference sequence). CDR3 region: CASSPQQANYGYTF. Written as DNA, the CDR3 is TGTGCCAGCAGCCCTCAGCAGGCCAACTATGGCTACACCTTC.

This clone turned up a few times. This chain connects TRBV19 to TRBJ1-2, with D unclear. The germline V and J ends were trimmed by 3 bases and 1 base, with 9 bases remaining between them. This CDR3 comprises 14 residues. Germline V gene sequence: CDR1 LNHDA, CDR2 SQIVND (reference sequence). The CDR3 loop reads CASSISYGNYGYTF. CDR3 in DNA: TGTGCCAGTAGTATTTCCTACGGTAACTATGGCTACACCTTC.

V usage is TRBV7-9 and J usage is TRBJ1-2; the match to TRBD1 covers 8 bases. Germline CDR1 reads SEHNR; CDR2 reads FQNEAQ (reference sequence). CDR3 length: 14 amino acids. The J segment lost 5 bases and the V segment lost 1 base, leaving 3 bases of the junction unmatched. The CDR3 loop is CASSLVGQAYGYTF. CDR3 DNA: TGTGCCAGCAGCTTAGTGGGACAGGCTTATGGCTACACCTTC.